In its sample, the clone carrying this T cell receptor (beta chain) was seen many times. Its antigen is not known. The entry originates in a study of breast tumors, draining lymph nodes, adjacent tissues. Study-level points and caveats: That most tumor T cells come from lymph nodes remained unproven. Tumor repertoires ranked between lymph nodes and nontumor tissue in diversity, with V and J gene preferences. Luminal-like breast cancer showed significantly higher tumor–nontumor repertoire similarity than basal-like. The data were judged consistent with most tumor T cells coming from lymph node and expanding in tumor.

In TCRdb, the multiplex PCR reads were re-called with MiXCR into one record per CDR3 protein. The table includes about 15,000 distinct CDR3 sequences, 52% detected once. This clonotype was obtained from a female donor with breast cancer. Some clones in this sample may be carry-over from other donors' samples. The sample was tumor-adjacent breast tissue.

CDR3 nucleotide sequence: TGCGCCAGCAGCATGACAGTACAAGAGACCCAGTACTTC. Its protein is CASSMTVQETQYF. This chain joins TRBV5-1 and TRBJ2-5; TRBD1 is a possible D gene (5 bases). The ends were cut back, 4 bases at V and 2 bases at J, with 9 bases in the middle. CDR3 length equals 13 residues. Germline CDR1 reads SGHRS; CDR2 reads YFSETQ. The full variable domain, with the rest looked up from reference TRBV5-1 and TRBJ2-5, is KAGVTQTPRYLIKTRGQQVTLSCSPISGHRSVSWYQQTPGQGLQFLFEYFSETQRNKGNFPGRFSGRQFSNSRSEMNVSTLELGDSALYLCASSMTVQETQYFGPGTRLLVL.